The 11 T cell receptor beta chains given below trace back to one sample, sequenced in a study of cytomegalovirus exposure and HLA in healthy donors. PCR used 60 Vbeta primers and 13 Jbeta primers. Assay: immunoSEQ multiplex PCR; the TCRdb copy retains only in-frame clones and omits some. The sample lists 150,000 to 200,000 clones, around 62% seen once, with 2.5% to 3.5% in the top ten. Sequenced: PBMCs. These receptors all stem from a man aged 40-49 years in good health and CMV-seronegative.

The gene calls are TRBV28 and TRBJ2-7, with D possibly matching TRBD1 (7 bases). There are 16 residues in the CDR3. The germline gives CDR1 MDHEN, CDR2 SYDVKM. Trimming stripped 4 bases from V and 0 bases from J, with 16 bases between. Here the CDR3 DNA reads TGTGCCAGCAGTTCAGGGGGGATTGTATTCTCCTACGAGCAGTACTTC. This codes for CASSSGGIVFSYEQYF.

The CDR3 loop is CASSPWELFF. The CDR3 coding sequence is TGTGCCAGCAGCCCCTGGGAGCTGTTTTTT. This chain uses TRBV7-9 with TRBJ2-2, with no clear D. The CDR3 is made up of 10 amino acids. Germline assignment: CDR1 SEHNR and CDR2 FQNEAQ (reference sequence). Trimming shortened V by 5 bases and J by 9 bases, and 4 bases separated the two germline ends. Full variable domain (remainder filled in from reference TRBV7-9 and TRBJ2-2): DTGVSQNPRHKITKRGQNVTFRCDPISEHNRLYWYRQTLGQGPEFLTYFQNEAQLEKSRLLSDRFSAERPKGSFSTLEIQRTEQGDSAMYLCASSPWELFFGEGSRLTVL.

As regards this clone: The junction departs from germline at one end; a sequencing error may be responsible. Other DNA sequences within the sample encode an identical CDR3. This chain uses TRBV15 with TRBJ2-3, with TRBD1 matching 11 bases. Germline values: CDR1 LNHNV, CDR2 YYDKDF (reference sequence). This CDR3 comprises 16 residues. The CDR3 loop is CATSRGQGASTDTQYF. The CDR3 DNA reads TGTGCCACCAGTAGAGGACAGGGGGCGAGCACAGATACGCAGTATTTT.

This clone has just one count. V and J are TRBV5-4 and TRBJ1-6, with 7 bases identical to TRBD1. The CDR3 is 15 amino acids. V trimming: 0 bases; J trimming: 6 bases; junction bases outside the gene matches: 3. Germline values: CDR1 SGHNT, CDR2 YYREEE (reference sequence). The CDR3 loop reads CASSLEGQPNSPLHF. In DNA, the CDR3 is TGTGCCAGCAGCTTGGAGGGACAGCCTAATTCACCCCTCCACTTT.

This chain's CDR3 is CASSMGAATRGAETQYF. The DNA of the CDR3 is TGTGCCAGTAGTATGGGGGCAGCCACTCGGGGCGCAGAGACCCAGTACTTC. The V call is TRBV19, the J call TRBJ2-5; TRBD1 might be the D (6 bases). CDR3 length: 17 residues. Germline CDR1 LNHDA, CDR2 SQIVND (reference sequence). The V gene lost 3 bases and the J gene lost 4 bases, with 21 bases spanning the gap.

CDR3 in amino acids: CASDPGREGGGELFF. CDR3 coding DNA: TGTGCCAGCGACCCAGGGCGGGAGGGGGGCGGGGAGCTGTTTTTT. The V call is TRBV11-2, the J call TRBJ2-2; 9 positions match TRBD2. Germline values: CDR1 SGHAT, CDR2 FQNNGV. V gave up 8 bases and J gave up 7 bases; unmatched junction bases: 11. This CDR3 region has 15 residues. Full variable domain (missing parts from reference TRBV11-2 and TRBJ2-2): EAGVAQSPRYKIIEKRQSVAFWCNPISGHATLYWYQQILGQGPKLLIQFQNNGVVDDSQLPKDRFSAERLKGVDSTLKIQPAKLEDSAVYLCASDPGREGGGELFFGEGSRLTVL.

The V and J genes are TRBV29-1 and TRBJ2-7, with D possibly TRBD1 on 7 matching bases. This CDR3 is 13 amino acids long. Deletions cut 1 base from V and 3 bases from J, with 10 bases between. CDR1 and CDR2 from the germline V gene are SQVTM and ANQGSEA. CDR3 region: CSVEGQGGYEQYF. CDR3 bases: TGCAGCGTTGAAGGGCAGGGGGGCTACGAGCAGTACTTC.

The CDR3 sequence is CASSPFGSSYNEQFF. As DNA, the CDR3 is TGTGCCAGCAGCCCCTTCGGTAGCTCCTACAATGAGCAGTTCTTC. The chain links TRBV7-9 to TRBJ2-1; no reliable D call. Trimming shortened V by 5 bases and J by 0 bases, and 11 bases separated the two germline ends. The germline CDR1 and CDR2 sequences are SEHNR and FQNEAQ (reference sequence). There are 15 residues in the CDR3.

This chain links TRBV2 with TRBJ1-3; maybe TRBD1 (5 bases). Deletions cut 7 bases from V and 4 bases from J, with 14 bases between. This CDR3 region has 14 residues. Germline V CDR1 and CDR2: SNHLY, FYNNEI. CDR3 sequence reads: CASIRSQGGNTIYF. DNA for the CDR3: TGTGCCAGCATCCGATCCCAGGGAGGAAACACCATATATTTT.

The chain carries TRBV30 and TRBJ2-3, with D maybe TRBD2 (6 bases). The germline V and J ends were trimmed by 1 base and 8 bases, with 19 bases remaining between them. This CDR3 has 15 residues. The germline CDR1 and CDR2 sequences are GTSNPN and SVGIG (reference sequence). In nucleotides, the CDR3 is TGTGCCTGGAGTGGAGAACGGGGAGGAGAAGGTACGCAGTATTTT. Its protein is CAWSGERGGEGTQYF. The full variable domain, in which reference TRBV30 and TRBJ2-3 provide the parts outside the CDR3, is SQTIHQWPATLVQPVGSPLSLECTVEGTSNPNLYWYRQAAGRGLQLLFYSVGIGQISSEVPQNLSASRPQDRQFILSSKKLLLSDSGFYLCAWSGERGGEGTQYFGPGTRLTVL.

V and J are TRBV15 and TRBJ2-7, with a possible D match to TRBD1 (5 bases). Trimming removed 0 bases from V and 5 bases from J, with 11 bases in between. Germline V CDR1 and CDR2: LNHNV, YYDKDF (reference sequence). This CDR3 is 14 amino acids long. The CDR3 protein is CATSRDQQAHEQYF. DNA of the CDR3: TGTGCCACCAGCAGAGATCAACAGGCCCACGAGCAGTACTTC.